This T cell receptor (beta chain) was documented in a study of shared clonotypes between healthy human individuals. Notes on the study in general: Tissues were not sampled, only blood, and their repertoires likely differ. Compared with clonotypes that all four donors shared, non-shared clonotypes had lower generation probabilities.

Germline CDR1 and CDR2: SNHLY and FYNNEI. The V gene lost 8 bases and the J gene lost 1 base, with 15 bases spanning the gap. The CDR3 is made up of 14 amino acids. In the original workflow: Junction-only sequences without quality scores were provided by ImmunoSEQ, so filtering was different. Assay: immunoSEQ multiplex PCR; the TCRdb copy retains only in-frame clones and omits some. The D gene and trimming were derived from the DNA, and the V and J assignments and clone size from that table. The profile shows 98,000 or so clones, 68% of them singletons. About this clone itself: Its antigen is unidentified.

The chain links TRBV2 to TRBJ2-7; either TRBD1 or TRBD2 may supply D (7 bases each). The TCR was taken from a woman between 25 and 40 years old in good health. Material: memory CD8+ T cells sorted from blood. Subset given: CD45RO+ cells pooled with CCR7-negative TemRA cells. As DNA, the CDR3 is TGTGCCAGCTCCCGGGGGGACAGTTCCTACGAGCAGTACTTC. Protein: CASSRGDSSYEQYF. Based on the CDR3 plus reference TRBV2 and TRBJ2-7, the full variable domain is EPEVTQTPSHQVTQMGQEVILRCVPISNHLYFYWYRQILGQKVEFLVSFYNNEISEKSEIFDDQFSVERPDGSNFTLKIRSTKLEDSAMYFCASSRGDSSYEQYFGPGTRLTVT.